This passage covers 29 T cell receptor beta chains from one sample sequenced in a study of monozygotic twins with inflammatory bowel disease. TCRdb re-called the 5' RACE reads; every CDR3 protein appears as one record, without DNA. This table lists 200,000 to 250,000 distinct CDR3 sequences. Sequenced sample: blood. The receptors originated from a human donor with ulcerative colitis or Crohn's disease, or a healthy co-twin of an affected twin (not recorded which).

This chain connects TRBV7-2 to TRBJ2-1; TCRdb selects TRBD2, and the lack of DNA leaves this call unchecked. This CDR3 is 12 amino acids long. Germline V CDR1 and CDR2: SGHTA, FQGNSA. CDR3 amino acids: CASSFLVGEQFF.

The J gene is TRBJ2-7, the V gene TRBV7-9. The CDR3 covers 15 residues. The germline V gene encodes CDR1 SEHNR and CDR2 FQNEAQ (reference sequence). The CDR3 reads CASRPLGPRSYEQYF.

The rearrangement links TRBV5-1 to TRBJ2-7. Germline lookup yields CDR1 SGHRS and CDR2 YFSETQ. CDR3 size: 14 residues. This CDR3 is CASSLEGLDYEQYF.

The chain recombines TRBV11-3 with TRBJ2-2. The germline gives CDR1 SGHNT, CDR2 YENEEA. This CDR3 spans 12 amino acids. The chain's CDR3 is CASSPRGGELFF.

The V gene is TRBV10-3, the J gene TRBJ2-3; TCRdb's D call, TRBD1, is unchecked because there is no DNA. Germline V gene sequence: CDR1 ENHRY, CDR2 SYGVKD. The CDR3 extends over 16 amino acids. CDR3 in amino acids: CAIRRGGLLGTDTQYF.

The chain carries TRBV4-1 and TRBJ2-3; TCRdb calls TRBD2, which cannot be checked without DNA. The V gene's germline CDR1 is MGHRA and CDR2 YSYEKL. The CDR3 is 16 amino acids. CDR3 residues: CASSQQGLADTDTQYF.

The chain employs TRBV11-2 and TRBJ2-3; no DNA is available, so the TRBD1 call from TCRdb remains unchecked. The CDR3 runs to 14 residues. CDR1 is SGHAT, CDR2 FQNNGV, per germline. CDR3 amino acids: CASSLGGAGDTQYF. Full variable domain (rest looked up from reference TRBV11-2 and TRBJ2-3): EAGVAQSPRYKIIEKRQSVAFWCNPISGHATLYWYQQILGQGPKLLIQFQNNGVVDDSQLPKDRFSAERLKGVDSTLKIQPAKLEDSAVYLCASSLGGAGDTQYFGPGTRLTVL.

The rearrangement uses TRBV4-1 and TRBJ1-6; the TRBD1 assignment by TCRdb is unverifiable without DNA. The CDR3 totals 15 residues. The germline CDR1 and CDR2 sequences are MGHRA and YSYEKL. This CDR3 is CASSRQGSGNSPLHF.

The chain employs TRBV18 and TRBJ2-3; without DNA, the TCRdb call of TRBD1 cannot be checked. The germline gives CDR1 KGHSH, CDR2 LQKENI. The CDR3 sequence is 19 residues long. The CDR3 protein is CASSPPPTQFWDITDTQYF.

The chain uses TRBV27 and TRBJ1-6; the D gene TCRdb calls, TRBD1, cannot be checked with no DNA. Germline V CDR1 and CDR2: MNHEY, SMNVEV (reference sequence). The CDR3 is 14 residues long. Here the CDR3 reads CASRPGTVNSPLHF.

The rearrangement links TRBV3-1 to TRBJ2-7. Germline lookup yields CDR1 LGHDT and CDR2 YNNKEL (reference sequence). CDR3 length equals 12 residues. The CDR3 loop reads CTSSGSGYEQYF.

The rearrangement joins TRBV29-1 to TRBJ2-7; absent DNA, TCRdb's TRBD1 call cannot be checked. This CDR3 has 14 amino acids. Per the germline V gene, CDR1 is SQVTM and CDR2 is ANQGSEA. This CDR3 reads CSAENRGSPYEQYF.

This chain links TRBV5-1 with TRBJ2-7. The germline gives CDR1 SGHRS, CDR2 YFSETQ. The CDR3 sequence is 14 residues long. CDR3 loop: CASSLARGRNEQYF.

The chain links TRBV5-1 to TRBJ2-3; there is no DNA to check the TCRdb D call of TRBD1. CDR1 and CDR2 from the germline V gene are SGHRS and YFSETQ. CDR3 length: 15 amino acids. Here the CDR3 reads CASSYDGTGTDTQYF. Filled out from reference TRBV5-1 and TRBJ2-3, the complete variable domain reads KAGVTQTPRYLIKTRGQQVTLSCSPISGHRSVSWYQQTPGQGLQFLFEYFSETQRNKGNFPGRFSGRQFSNSRSEMNVSTLELGDSALYLCASSYDGTGTDTQYFGPGTRLTVL.

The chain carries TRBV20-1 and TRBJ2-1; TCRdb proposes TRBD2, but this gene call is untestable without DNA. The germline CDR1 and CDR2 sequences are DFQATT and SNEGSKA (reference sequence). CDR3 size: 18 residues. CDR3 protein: CSARVLAGGQHSHNEQFF.

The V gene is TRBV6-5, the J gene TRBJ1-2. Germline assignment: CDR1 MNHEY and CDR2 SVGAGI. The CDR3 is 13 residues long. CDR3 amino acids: CASSQTIYYGYTF.

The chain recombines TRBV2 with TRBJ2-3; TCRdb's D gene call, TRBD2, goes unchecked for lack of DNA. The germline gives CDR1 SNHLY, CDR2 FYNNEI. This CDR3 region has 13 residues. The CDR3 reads CASKSGGPDTQYF.

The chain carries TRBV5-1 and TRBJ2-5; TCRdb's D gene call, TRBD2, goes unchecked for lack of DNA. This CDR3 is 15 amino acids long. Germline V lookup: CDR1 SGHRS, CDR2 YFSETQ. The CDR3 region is CASSPTSGIQETQYF.

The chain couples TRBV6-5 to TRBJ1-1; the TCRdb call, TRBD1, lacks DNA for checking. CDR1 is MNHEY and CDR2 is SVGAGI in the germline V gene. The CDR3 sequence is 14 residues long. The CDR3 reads CDISYGGLNTEAFF.

The chain's CDR3 is CASSLGAAGQPQHF. The rearrangement uses TRBV5-1 and TRBJ1-5. The germline V gene has CDR1 SGHRS and CDR2 YFSETQ. The CDR3 has 14 residues. Variable domain in full (rest from reference TRBV5-1 and TRBJ1-5): KAGVTQTPRYLIKTRGQQVTLSCSPISGHRSVSWYQQTPGQGLQFLFEYFSETQRNKGNFPGRFSGRQFSNSRSEMNVSTLELGDSALYLCASSLGAAGQPQHFGDGTRLSIL.

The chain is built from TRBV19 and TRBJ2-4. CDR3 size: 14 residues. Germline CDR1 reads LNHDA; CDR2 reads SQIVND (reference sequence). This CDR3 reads CASSVSRAKNIQYF.

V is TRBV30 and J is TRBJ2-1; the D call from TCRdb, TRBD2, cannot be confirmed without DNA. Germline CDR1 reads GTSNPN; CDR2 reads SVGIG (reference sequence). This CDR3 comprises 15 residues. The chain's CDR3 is CAWRELGLAGVEQFF. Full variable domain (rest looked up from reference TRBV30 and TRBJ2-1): SQTIHQWPATLVQPVGSPLSLECTVEGTSNPNLYWYRQAAGRGLQLLFYSVGIGQISSEVPQNLSASRPQDRQFILSSKKLLLSDSGFYLCAWRELGLAGVEQFFGPGTRLTVL.

CDR3 residues: CASSRVVAGDSYEQYF. The V call is TRBV4-2, the J call TRBJ2-7; TCRdb proposes TRBD1, but this gene call is untestable without DNA. Looked up from germline, CDR1 is LGHNA and CDR2 is YNFKEQ. The CDR3 consists of 16 residues.

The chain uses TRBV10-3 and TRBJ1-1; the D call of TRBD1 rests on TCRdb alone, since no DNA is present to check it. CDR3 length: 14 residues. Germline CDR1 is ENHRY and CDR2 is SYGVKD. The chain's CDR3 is CAISLRGRNTEAFF.

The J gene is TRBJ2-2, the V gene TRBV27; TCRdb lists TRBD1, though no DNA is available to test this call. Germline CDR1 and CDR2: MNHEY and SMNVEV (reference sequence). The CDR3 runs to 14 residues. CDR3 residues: CASSPRQGLGELFF.

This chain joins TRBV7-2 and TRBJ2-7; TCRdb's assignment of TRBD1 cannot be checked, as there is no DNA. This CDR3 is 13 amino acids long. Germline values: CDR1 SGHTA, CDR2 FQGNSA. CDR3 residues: CASSSRTAYEQYF.

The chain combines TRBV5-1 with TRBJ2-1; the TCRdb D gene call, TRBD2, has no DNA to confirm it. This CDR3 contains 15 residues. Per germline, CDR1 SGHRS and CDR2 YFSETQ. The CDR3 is CASKWGGQPYNEQFF.

CDR3 loop: CASSFSGDSNQPQHF. The J gene is TRBJ1-5, the V gene TRBV5-1; with no DNA, the TCRdb D assignment of TRBD1 cannot be verified. This CDR3 spans 15 amino acids. The germline gives CDR1 SGHRS, CDR2 YFSETQ.

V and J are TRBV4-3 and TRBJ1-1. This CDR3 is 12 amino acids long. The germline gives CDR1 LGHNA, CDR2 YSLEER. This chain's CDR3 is CASSQDDFKAFF.